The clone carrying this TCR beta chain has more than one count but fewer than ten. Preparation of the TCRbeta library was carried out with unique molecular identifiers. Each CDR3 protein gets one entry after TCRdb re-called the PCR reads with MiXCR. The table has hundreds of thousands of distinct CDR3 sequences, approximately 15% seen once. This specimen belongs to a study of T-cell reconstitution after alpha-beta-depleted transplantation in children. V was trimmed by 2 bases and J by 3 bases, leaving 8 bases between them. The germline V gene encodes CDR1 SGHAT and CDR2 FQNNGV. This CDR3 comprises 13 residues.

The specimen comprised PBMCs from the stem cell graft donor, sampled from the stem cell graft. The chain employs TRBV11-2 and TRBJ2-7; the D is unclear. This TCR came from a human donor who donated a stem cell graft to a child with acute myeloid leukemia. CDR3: CASSLNTLYEQYV. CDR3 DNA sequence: TGTGCCAGCAGCTTAAACACACTCTACGAGCAGTACGTC.